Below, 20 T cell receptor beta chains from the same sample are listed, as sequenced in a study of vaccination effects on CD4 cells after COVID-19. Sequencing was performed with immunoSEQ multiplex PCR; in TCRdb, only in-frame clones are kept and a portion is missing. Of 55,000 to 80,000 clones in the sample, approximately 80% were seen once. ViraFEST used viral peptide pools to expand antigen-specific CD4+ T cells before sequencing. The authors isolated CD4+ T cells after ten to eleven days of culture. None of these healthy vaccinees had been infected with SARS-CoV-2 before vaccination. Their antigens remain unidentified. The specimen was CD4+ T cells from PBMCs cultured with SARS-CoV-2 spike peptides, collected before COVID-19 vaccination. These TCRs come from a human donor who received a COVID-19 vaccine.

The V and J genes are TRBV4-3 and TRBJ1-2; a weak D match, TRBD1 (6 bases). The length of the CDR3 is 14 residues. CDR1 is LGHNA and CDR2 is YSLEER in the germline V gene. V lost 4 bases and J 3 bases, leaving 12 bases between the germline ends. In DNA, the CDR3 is TGCGCCAGCAGCCTAGTGGGGGGCGACTATGGCTACACCTTC. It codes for CASSLVGGDYGYTF.

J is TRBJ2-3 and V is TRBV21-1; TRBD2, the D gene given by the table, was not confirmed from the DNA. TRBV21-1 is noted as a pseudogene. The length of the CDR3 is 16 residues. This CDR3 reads CASSTRIAEVTDTQYF. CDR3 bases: TGTGCCAGCAGCACCCGTATAGCGGAAGTCACAGATACGCAGTATTTT.

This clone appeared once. The CDR3 bases are TGCAGCGGGGCTAGCGGGGGCACAGATACGCAGTATTTT. Translating gives CSGASGGTDTQYF. The chain uses TRBV29-1 and TRBJ2-3, with TRBD2 matching 9 bases. The CDR3 has 13 amino acids. Trimming at V came to 7 bases and at J to 1 base, leaving 3 bases not matched to a gene. The germline V gene encodes CDR1 SQVTM and CDR2 ANQGSEA.

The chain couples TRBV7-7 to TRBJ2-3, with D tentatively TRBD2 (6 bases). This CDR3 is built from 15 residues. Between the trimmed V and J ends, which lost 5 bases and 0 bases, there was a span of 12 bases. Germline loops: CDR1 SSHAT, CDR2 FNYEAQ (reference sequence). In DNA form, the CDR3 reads TGTGCCAGCAGCCTTGGTCGGGGGAGCACAGATACGCAGTATTTT. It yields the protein CASSLGRGSTDTQYF.

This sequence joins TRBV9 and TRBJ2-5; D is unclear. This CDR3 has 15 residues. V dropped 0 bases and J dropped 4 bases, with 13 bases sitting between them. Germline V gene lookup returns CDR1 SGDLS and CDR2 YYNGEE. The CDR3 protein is CASSVDFAGRETQYF. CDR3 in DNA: TGTGCCAGCAGCGTAGATTTTGCTGGCAGAGAGACCCAGTACTTC.

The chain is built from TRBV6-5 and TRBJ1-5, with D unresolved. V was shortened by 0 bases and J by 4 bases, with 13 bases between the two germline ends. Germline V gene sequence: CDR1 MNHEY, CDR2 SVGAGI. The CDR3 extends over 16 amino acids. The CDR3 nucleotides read TGTGCCAGCAGTTACTCTTTTTCCCAGCGAAATCAGCCCCAGCATTTT. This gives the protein CASSYSFSQRNQPQHF.

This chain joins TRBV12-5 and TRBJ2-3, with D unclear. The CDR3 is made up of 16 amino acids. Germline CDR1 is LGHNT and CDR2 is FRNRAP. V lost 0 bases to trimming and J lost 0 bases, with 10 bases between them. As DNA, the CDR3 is TGTGCTAGTGGTTTGGTATTCGGCTCCAGCACAGATACGCAGTATTTT. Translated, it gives CASGLVFGSSTDTQYF.

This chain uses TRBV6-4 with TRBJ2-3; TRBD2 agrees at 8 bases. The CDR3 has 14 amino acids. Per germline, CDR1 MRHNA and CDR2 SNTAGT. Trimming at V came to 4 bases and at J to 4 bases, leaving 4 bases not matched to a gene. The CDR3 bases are TGTGCCAGCAGTGTGACTAGCGTCGCAGATACGCAGTATTTT. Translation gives CASSVTSVADTQYF.

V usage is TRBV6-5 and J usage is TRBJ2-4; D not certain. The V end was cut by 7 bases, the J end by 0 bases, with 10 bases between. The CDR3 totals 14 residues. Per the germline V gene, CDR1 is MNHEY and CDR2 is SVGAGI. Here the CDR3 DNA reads TGTGCCAGCACCCTTTATCTAGCCAAAAACATTCAGTACTTC. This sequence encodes CASTLYLAKNIQYF.

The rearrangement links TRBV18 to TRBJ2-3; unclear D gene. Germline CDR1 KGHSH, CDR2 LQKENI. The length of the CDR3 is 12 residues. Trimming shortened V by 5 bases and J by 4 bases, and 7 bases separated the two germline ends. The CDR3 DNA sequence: TGTGCCAGCTCATCTACCGCAGATACGCAGTATTTT. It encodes CASSSTADTQYF. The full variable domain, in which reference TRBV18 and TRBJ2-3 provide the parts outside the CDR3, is NAGVMQNPRHLVRRRGQEARLRCSPMKGHSHVYWYRQLPEEGLKFMVYLQKENIIDESGMPKERFSAEFPKEGPSILRIQQVVRGDSAAYFCASSSTADTQYFGPGTRLTVL.

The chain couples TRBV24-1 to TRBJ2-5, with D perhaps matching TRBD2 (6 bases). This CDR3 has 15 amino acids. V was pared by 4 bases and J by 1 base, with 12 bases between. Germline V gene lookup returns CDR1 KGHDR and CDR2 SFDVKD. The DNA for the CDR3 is TGTGCCACCAGTGAGACTCGGGACTTCCAAGAGACCCAGTACTTC. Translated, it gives CATSETRDFQETQYF.

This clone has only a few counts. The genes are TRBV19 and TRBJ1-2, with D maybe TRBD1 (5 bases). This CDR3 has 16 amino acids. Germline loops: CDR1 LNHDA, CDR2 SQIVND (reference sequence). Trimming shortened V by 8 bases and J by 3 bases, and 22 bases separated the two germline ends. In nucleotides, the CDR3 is TGTGCCAGTCAAATGGGGAGGTTTGGGACTGACTATGGCTACACCTTC. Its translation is CASQMGRFGTDYGYTF.

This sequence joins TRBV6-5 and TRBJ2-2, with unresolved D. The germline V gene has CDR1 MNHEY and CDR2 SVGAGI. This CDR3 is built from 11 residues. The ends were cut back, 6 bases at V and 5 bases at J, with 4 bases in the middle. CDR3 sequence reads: CASRRTGELFF. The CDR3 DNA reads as TGTGCCAGCAGGAGGACCGGGGAGCTGTTTTTT.

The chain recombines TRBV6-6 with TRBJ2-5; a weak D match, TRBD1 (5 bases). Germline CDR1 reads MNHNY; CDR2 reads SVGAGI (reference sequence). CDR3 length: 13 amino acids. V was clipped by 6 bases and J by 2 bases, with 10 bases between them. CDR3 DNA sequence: TGTGCCAGCAGACAAACAGGTCAAGAGACCCAGTACTTC. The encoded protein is CASRQTGQETQYF.

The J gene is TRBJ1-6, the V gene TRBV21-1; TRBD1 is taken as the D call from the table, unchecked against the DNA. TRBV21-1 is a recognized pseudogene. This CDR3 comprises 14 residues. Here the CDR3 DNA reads TGTGCCAGCAGCAGACAGGGGAGTAATTCACCCCTCCACTTT. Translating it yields CASSRQGSNSPLHF.

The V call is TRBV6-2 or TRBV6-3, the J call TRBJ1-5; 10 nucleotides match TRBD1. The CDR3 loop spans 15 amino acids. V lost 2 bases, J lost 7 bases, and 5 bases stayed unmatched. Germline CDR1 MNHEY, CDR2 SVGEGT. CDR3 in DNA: TGTGCCAGCAGTTACAGACAGGGGGCTGGACAGCCCCAGCATTTT. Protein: CASSYRQGAGQPQHF.

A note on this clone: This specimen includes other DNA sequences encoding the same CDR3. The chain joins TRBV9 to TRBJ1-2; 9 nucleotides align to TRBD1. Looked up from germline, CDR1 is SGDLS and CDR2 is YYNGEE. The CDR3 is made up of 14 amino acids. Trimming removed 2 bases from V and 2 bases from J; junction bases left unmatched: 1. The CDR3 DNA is TGTGCCAGCAGCGTCGGACAGGGGAACTATGGCTACACCTTC. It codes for CASSVGQGNYGYTF.

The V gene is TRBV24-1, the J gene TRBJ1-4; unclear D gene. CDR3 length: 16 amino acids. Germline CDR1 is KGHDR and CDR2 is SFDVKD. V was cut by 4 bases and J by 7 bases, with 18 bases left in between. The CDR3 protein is CATSDPRTGGSEKLFF. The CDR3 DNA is TGTGCCACCAGTGACCCCCGGACCGGAGGGAGTGAAAAACTGTTTTTT.

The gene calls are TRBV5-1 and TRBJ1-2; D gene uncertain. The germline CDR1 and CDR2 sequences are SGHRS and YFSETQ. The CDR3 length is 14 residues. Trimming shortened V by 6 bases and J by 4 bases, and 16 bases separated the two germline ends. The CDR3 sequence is CASTSGIEGYGYTF. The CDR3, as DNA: TGCGCCAGCACCTCCGGGATCGAGGGCTATGGCTACACCTTC.

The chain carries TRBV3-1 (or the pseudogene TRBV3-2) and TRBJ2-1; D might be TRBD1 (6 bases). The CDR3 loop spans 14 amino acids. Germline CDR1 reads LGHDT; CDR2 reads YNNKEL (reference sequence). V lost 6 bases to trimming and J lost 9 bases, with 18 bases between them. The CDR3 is CASRTKGVSGEQFF. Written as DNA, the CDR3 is TGTGCCAGCAGAACTAAGGGGGTGTCCGGTGAGCAGTTCTTC.